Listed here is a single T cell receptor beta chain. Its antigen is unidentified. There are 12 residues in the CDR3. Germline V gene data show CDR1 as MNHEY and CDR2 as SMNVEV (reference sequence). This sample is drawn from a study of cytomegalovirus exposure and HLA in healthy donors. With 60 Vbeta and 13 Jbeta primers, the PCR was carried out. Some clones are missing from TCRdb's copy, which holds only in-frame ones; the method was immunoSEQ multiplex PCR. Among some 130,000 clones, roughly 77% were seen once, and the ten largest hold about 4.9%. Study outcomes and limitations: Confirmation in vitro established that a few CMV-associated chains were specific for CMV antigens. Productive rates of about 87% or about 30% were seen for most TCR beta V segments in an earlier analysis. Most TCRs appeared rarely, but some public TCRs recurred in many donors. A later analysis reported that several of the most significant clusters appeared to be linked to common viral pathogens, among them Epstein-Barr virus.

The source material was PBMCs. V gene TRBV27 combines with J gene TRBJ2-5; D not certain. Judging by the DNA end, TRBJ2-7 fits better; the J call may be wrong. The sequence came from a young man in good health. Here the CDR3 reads CASSSISYEQYF. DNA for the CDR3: TGTGCCAGCAGCTCGATCTCCTACGAGCAGTACTTC.